This T cell receptor (beta chain) appears in the sequencing data of a study of blood T cell repertoires in COVID-19. Study overall: COVID-19 samples from acute and convalescent phases originated in the United States, Italy and Spain. From T cells, B-cell-depleted T cells, or PBMCs came the material, which was cDNA or gDNA.

The authors' processing: Reference gene primer amplification in the assay estimated nucleated cell counts. This table comes from immunoSEQ multiplex PCR, and its TCRdb copy is limited to in-frame clones, with some not included. The V and J calls and clone size come from that table; D and trimming were worked out from the DNA. Among around 150,000 clones listed, around 83% were seen once. Trimming pared 2 bases from V and 7 bases from J, leaving 18 bases between. CDR3 size: 17 residues. Germline V gives CDR1 MDHEN, CDR2 SYDVKM. This chain joins TRBV28 and TRBJ1-6; D ambiguous. The source material was peripheral blood. This receptor was obtained from a man aged 18 to 35 with acute or convalescent COVID-19. The CDR3 loop is CASSLARAREWNSPLHF. CDR3 nucleotide sequence: TGTGCCAGCAGTTTAGCCCGCGCAAGGGAGTGGAATTCACCCCTCCACTTT. Supplemented by reference TRBV28 and TRBJ1-6, the full variable domain reads DVKVTQSSRYLVKRTGEKVFLECVQDMDHENMFWYRQDPGLGLRLIYFSYDVKMKEKGDIPEGYSVSREKKERFSLILESASTNQTSMYLCASSLARAREWNSPLHFGNGTRLTVT.